Below are 10 T cell receptor beta chains sequenced from a single sample in a study of CD4+ T cells in melanoma. Only in-frame clones appear in the TCRdb table, and some are missing; sequencing was by immunoSEQ multiplex PCR. The top ten hold 1.5% of the sample, which has 110,000 to 150,000 clones, 80% to 95% seen once. The receptor set was obtained from a human donor with melanoma.

This clone was detected once. The chain employs TRBV6-1 and TRBJ1-4; D gene unclear. This CDR3 region has 14 residues. Germline lookup yields CDR1 MNHNS and CDR2 SASEGT. V lost 4 bases and J 7 bases, leaving 13 bases between the germline ends. The DNA for the CDR3 is TGTGCCAGCAGTGGAGTACAACAAGGTGAAAAACTGTTTTTT. Amino acids: CASSGVQQGEKLFF.

This chain connects TRBV13 to TRBJ2-7; D is unclear. The germline V gene has CDR1 PRHDT and CDR2 FYEKMQ (reference sequence). Trimming pared 2 bases from V and 4 bases from J, leaving 3 bases between. The CDR3 length is 11 residues. CDR3 residues: CASSLWYEQYF. The CDR3 DNA reads as TGTGCCAGCAGCTTATGGTACGAGCAGTACTTC.

The chain combines TRBV5-1 with TRBJ2-1, with 8 bases aligning to TRBD2. CDR1 and CDR2 (germline): SGHRS, YFSETQ. There are 15 residues in the CDR3. The V and J ends lost 2 bases and 8 bases, in that order; junction bases with no gene match: 9. The CDR3 bases are TGCGCCAGCAGCTTCGCCGGGGGGGGCCGAGATGAGCAGTTCTTC. Translated, it gives CASSFAGGGRDEQFF.

This sequence joins TRBV5-8 and TRBJ2-3, with D maybe TRBD2 (6 bases). Per germline, CDR1 SGHTS and CDR2 YDEGEE. V gave up 4 bases and J gave up 1 base, with 22 bases separating them. CDR3 length: 18 residues. This CDR3 is CASSQTPGLPLGTDTQYF. The DNA of the CDR3 is TGTGCCAGCAGCCAAACCCCGGGACTCCCCCTAGGCACAGATACGCAGTATTTT.

J is TRBJ1-3 and V is TRBV2; D possibly corresponds to TRBD1 (6 bases). The CDR3 covers 15 residues. Germline CDR1 and CDR2: SNHLY and FYNNEI. The germline V and J ends were trimmed by 7 bases and 3 bases, with 16 bases remaining between them. CDR3 loop: CASNVDRRGGNTIYF. In DNA, the CDR3 is TGTGCCAGCAATGTGGACAGACGAGGTGGAAACACCATATATTTT.

This chain links TRBV6-4 with TRBJ2-3, with D possibly TRBD2 on 7 matching bases. V lost 5 bases and J lost 2, with 11 bases in between. Germline CDR1 and CDR2: MRHNA and SNTAGT. This CDR3 is 14 amino acids long. CDR3: CASSRGGNTDTQYF. DNA of the CDR3: TGTGCCAGCAGTAGGGGGGGAAACACAGATACGCAGTATTTT.

The V gene is TRBV6-1, the J gene TRBJ2-7; 9 bases line up with TRBD2. This CDR3 spans 13 amino acids. The V gene end was trimmed by 3 bases and the J gene end by 9 bases; junction bases not matched to a gene: 6. The germline V gene encodes CDR1 MNHNS and CDR2 SASEGT. The CDR3 here is CASSDRGRGWQYF. Here the CDR3 DNA reads TGTGCCAGCAGTGACCGCGGGAGGGGCTGGCAGTACTTC.

J is TRBJ2-1 and V is TRBV7-9; tentatively, D is TRBD2 (5 bases). Per germline, CDR1 SEHNR and CDR2 FQNEAQ (reference sequence). V was pared by 7 bases and J by 2 bases, with 9 bases between. This CDR3 has 13 amino acids. The CDR3 DNA reads as TGTGCCAGCAACGAGGGTCCCTACAATGAGCAGTTCTTC. The encoded protein is CASNEGPYNEQFF. The full variable domain, completed using reference TRBV7-9 and TRBJ2-1, is DTGVSQNPRHKITKRGQNVTFRCDPISEHNRLYWYRQTLGQGPEFLTYFQNEAQLEKSRLLSDRFSAERPKGSFSTLEIQRTEQGDSAMYLCASNEGPYNEQFFGPGTRLTVL.

The V gene is TRBV5-1, the J gene TRBJ2-1, with 13 bases lining up with TRBD2. In germline, CDR1 is SGHRS, CDR2 YFSETQ. This CDR3 has 16 residues. With V trimmed by 0 bases and J by 6 bases, 3 bases remained unmatched. The CDR3 DNA follows: TGCGCCAGCAGCTTGGCGGGACTAGCGGGGAGCAATGAGCAGTTCTTC. It specifies CASSLAGLAGSNEQFF.

The genes are TRBV27 and TRBJ2-2; the match to TRBD1 covers 9 bases. This CDR3 is 14 amino acids long. J lost 4 bases, V lost 8 bases, and 5 bases had no gene match. Germline values: CDR1 MNHEY, CDR2 SMNVEV (reference sequence). CDR3 DNA sequence: TGTGCCAGCGCAACAGGGGGCGTCACCGGGGAGCTGTTTTTT. Encoded protein: CASATGGVTGELFF.